This T cell receptor beta chain was sequenced in a study of regulatory T cells in long-lasting Graves disease (dated by TCRdb to 2020 to 2023). For context, the study as a whole: In the newly diagnosed Graves' disease group, patients had been taking antithyroid drugs for less than 3 months. Peripheral blood TCR sequencing and RNA sequencing compared persistent Graves' disease patients with newly diagnosed Graves' disease patients. The study was registered as a clinical trial and conducted in China. A total of 33 samples underwent TCR sequencing: around 13 from persistent and about 20 from newly diagnosed Graves' disease patients. The investigation overall reported the following: Persistent Graves' disease patients showed lower TCR Shannon entropy and fewer highly expanded clones than newly diagnosed patients, suggesting clonal expansion. Sequencing and analysis were restricted to the TCR beta chain. Patients with persistent disease shared more public clonotypes (around 2,700) than newly diagnosed patients did (around 1,000). The authors acknowledged the small sample size as a limitation that may reduce accuracy. Peripheral blood alone was examined, since thyroid tissue, which constituted the primary lesion, could not be accessed. Preferential use of TRBV28, TRBJ1-2 and TRBJ2-5 was observed in persistent disease, whereas TRBV20-1 and TRBJ2-1 were favored in newly diagnosed disease.

The CDR3 has 14 amino acids, counting the end cysteine and phenylalanine. Just CDR3 DNA is preserved here, 42 bases in frame from base 1. The trim is 2 bases for V and 3 bases for J, with a gap of 11 bases between the germline ends. CDR1 and CDR2 were assigned from the germline V gene (reference sequence) as GTSNPN and SVGIG. In light of the paper, this sample's time point label describes: newly diagnosed GD, antithyroid drugs for less than 3 months. RNA was extracted from PBMCs in TRIzol for both TCR sequencing and RNA sequencing. The diagnosis of Graves' disease followed American Thyroid Association guidelines. Patients for the study were recruited at an endocrinology department in Xi'an, China. From each patient, around 8.3 milliliters of peripheral blood was collected into an EDTA anticoagulant tube. PBMCs were isolated by Ficoll Paque Plus density gradient separation without further T cell sorting. An Agilent 2100 Bioanalyzer and agarose gel were used to check RNA quality, while a NanoDrop 2000 measured RNA concentration.

Receptor libraries were prepared by multiplex PCR. Sequencing was carried out with an Illumina HiSeq 4000. To build TCR beta libraries, CDR3 regions were amplified by Arm-PCR using iRepertoire HTBI primers. Before sequencing, the PCR products went through gel purification. For the original study's pipeline: Gene usage analysis of CDR3 amino acid clonotypes relied on the approximately 62 TRBV and about 13 TRBJ segments identified across samples. COPE and FqMerger were used to merge filtered high-quality paired reads into contigs. BLAST was used to align contigs to IMGT TRBV, TRBD and TRBJ reference genes, and CDR3 was defined according to IMGT. Clonotypes above 0.1% frequency were classified as highly expanded clones. Repertoire diversity was measured by Shannon entropy, and V-J evenness by the Gini coefficient. A clonotype found in more than one individual was treated as public. Clones were called with MiXCR by TCRdb after fastp trimmed the public reads at Q25, and only in-frame beta chains were retained. Merged by CDR3 protein, the rows form single entries marked with the most common genes and DNA. These V and J calls rely on TCRdb rather than the paper's analysis. Present in this sample are roughly 610,000 distinct CDR3 sequences, about 16% of which were seen just once. The ten top clones hold more than 10% of the sample.

This clonotype was seen only once. Its cognate antigen has yet to be identified. No base-level quality is on record; no much larger clone is a single base apart. A single read is weak support. These data also formed part of another study, on T cells in Graves' hyperthyroidism and ophthalmopathy. Drawing on the second study: Stable Graves' hyperthyroidism was defined as no progression to ophthalmopathy during 18 months of follow-up. The hyperthyroidism patients were between 18 and 65 years old and newly diagnosed, with a disease duration of less than 2 months. The study excluded patients with uncontrolled infections, other autoimmune diseases, pregnancy or lactation. Diagnoses were established on the basis of clinical symptoms, serum thyroxine and TRAb, thyroid ultrasound, and orbital computed tomography. The TCR CDR3 was subjected to a first round of RT-PCR using the HTBI primer set and the Qiagen OneStep RT-PCR kit. Most expanded thyroid clonotypes (frequency above 0.001) were also detected in blood, suggesting blood repertoires may reflect thyroid immune responses. In cross-validation, a model built on a 13 V-J signature told ophthalmopathy apart from stable hyperthyroidism with 85% to 90% sensitivity and 81% to 82% specificity, and in testing the same model reached 80%/75%. In validation, the model predicted progression to ophthalmopathy a median of 6.5 months before onset, with roughly 68% sensitivity and 72.22% specificity. TCR V-J signatures able to tell the groups apart were searched for in a discovery cohort of 90 to 100 patients, of whom approximately 40 had Graves' ophthalmopathy and about 60 had stable Graves' hyperthyroidism. Prospective prediction of ophthalmopathy was tested in an independent validation cohort of fewer than 20 hyperthyroidism patients and some 17 patients who later progressed to ophthalmopathy. The roughly 100 discovery patients were divided at random into training and test sets in a 7:3 ratio. In addition, the study compared T-cell repertoires in thyroid tissue and in blood from roughly 6 Graves' hyperthyroidism patients. Following sampling, methimazole starting at 30 mg daily was given to hyperthyroidism patients, and high-dose intravenous methylprednisolone was given to ophthalmopathy patients. Libraries were constructed in a second round of multiplex PCR, after which size selection and purification were performed. Paired-end sequencing of the libraries was performed with 100 bp reads on an Illumina HiSeq2000. SOAPnuke was used to process the raw data, with reads discarded if the reads contained adapters or uncalled bases, had a mean Phred below 15, or lacked an exact constant-primer or identifier match. COPE v1.2.5 was used to merge the high-quality paired reads, and each unique nucleotide sequence was defined as a clonotype. Clonotypes were aligned to IMGT TRBV, TRBD and TRBJ reference segments using MiTCR v1.1. Only V-J combinations with frequency above 0.0001, covering roughly 99% of repertoires, were analysed. The TCS score was defined as F50 (clonal expansion) divided by E x V (chaos), with BLOSUM62-based TCRdist calculated between CDR3 peptides within each V-J. Welch's t-statistics and random forest reduced fewer than 550 V-J features to 10 to 15, which were used in a naive Bayes classifier (R e1071). Sample size was not statistically predetermined, and blinding of investigators to group allocation was not performed. The paper reports TCR Vbeta CDR3 sequencing of roughly 140 peripheral blood samples: under 45 ophthalmopathy, 75 to 80 hyperthyroidism and around 17 progressor patients.

This sequence uses TRBV30 and TRBJ1-5; TRBD1 is a weak D gene call, 6 bases matching. This TCR derives from a man aged 18-30 years with Graves disease. Donor details come from another sample of the same person, matched by shared clones. The sample consisted of peripheral blood mononuclear cells (PBMCs), taken at new diagnosis, from a patient treated with antithyroid drugs. The DNA is as follows: TGTGCCTGGAGTCCACAGGGTGCCAATCAGCCCCAGCATTTT. Its coded protein is CAWSPQGANQPQHF.